This entry lists 29 T cell receptor beta chains sequenced from one sample in a study of early T cells in non-severe SARS-CoV-2 infection (dated by TCRdb to the early 2020s). Receptor libraries were prepared by 5' RACE. Data came from a NextSeq 500. TCRdb reprocessed the public reads (quality trimming at Q25 with fastp, clone calling with MiXCR) and kept in-frame beta chains. Rows are unified per CDR3 protein, each entry keeping the most common DNA and genes. This sample lists some 81,000 distinct CDR3 sequences; about 17% were detected once. Of the sample, approximately 2.9% is held by the ten largest clones. The material sequenced was whole blood. The receptors stem from an adult who was a healthcare worker with PCR-confirmed SARS-CoV-2 infection or an uninfected control (not recorded which).

This clonotype was detected a few times. V is TRBV24-1 and J is TRBJ2-5, with 11 bases aligning to TRBD1. Germline values: CDR1 KGHDR, CDR2 SFDVKD. This CDR3 comprises 15 residues. Germline trimming cut 7 bases from V and 5 bases from J; bases unmatched to any gene: 8. CDR3 nucleotides: TGTGCCACCAGGAACCGGGGACAGGGGGATGAGACCCAGTACTTC. This gives the protein CATRNRGQGDETQYF.

The chain uses TRBV7-2 and TRBJ2-1, with 13 positions matching TRBD2. Germline V CDR1 and CDR2: SGHTA, FQGNSA. Germline trimming cut 7 bases from V and 4 bases from J; bases unmatched to any gene: 7. This CDR3 has 16 amino acids. CDR3 region: CASMKTSGRIYNEQFF. The CDR3 nucleotides are TGTGCCAGCATGAAGACTAGCGGGAGGATATACAATGAGCAGTTCTTC.

This clonotype was seen a handful of times. The rearrangement uses TRBV30 and TRBJ2-1; no reliable D call. The germline V and J ends were trimmed by 3 bases and 2 bases, with 11 bases remaining between them. Germline V lookup: CDR1 GTSNPN, CDR2 SVGIG (reference sequence). CDR3 length: 14 residues. The CDR3: CAWSLGRTYNEQFF. CDR3 bases: TGTGCCTGGAGCCTCGGACGGACCTACAATGAGCAGTTCTTC.

A remark on this clonotype: At one boundary the junction diverges from the germline segment, which might be a read error. The V call is TRBV29-1, the J call TRBJ2-6; D possibly matches TRBD1 or TRBD2 (6 bases each). This CDR3 spans 16 amino acids. Germline assignment: CDR1 SQVTM and CDR2 ANQGSEA. Here the CDR3 DNA reads TGCAGCGTTGCGGGGGCCGAACTCTCTGGGGTCAACGTCCTGACTTTC. This encodes CSVAGAELSGVNVLTF.

There are a few counts of this clonotype. V usage is TRBV3-1 and J usage is TRBJ2-1; unclear D gene. The germline V and J ends were trimmed by 5 bases and 7 bases, with 18 bases remaining between them. CDR3 length: 15 residues. Germline values: CDR1 LGHDT, CDR2 YNNKEL (reference sequence). Here the CDR3 reads CASSARGVSSNEQFF. The CDR3 bases are TGTGCCAGCAGCGCCCGTGGGGTTTCTAGTAATGAGCAGTTCTTC.

This clonotype has only a few counts. The CDR3 DNA sequence: TGTGCCAGCAGTGCGGCAGTCTTGTACCAAGAGACCCAGTACTTC. Protein sequence: CASSAAVLYQETQYF. This chain joins TRBV25-1 and TRBJ2-5; D unclear. CDR1 and CDR2 from the germline V gene are MGHDK and SYGVNS. V lost 4 bases to trimming and J lost 0 bases, with 12 bases between them. The CDR3 consists of 15 residues.

The chain employs TRBV27 and TRBJ1-1; TRBD1 agrees at 7 bases. This CDR3 contains 15 residues. V was clipped by 0 bases and J by 0 bases; unmatched bases: 1. Per germline, CDR1 MNHEY and CDR2 SMNVEV (reference sequence). CDR3 DNA: TGTGCCAGCAGTTTATCGGGACAGATGAACACTGAAGCTTTCTTT. Protein product: CASSLSGQMNTEAFF.

This sequence joins TRBV11-3 and TRBJ2-1; TRBD2 aligns across 14 bases. The germline gives CDR1 SGHNT, CDR2 YENEEA. After removal of 0 bases from V and 10 bases from J, the junction contained 5 bases not matched to a gene. This CDR3 is 16 amino acids long. The chain's CDR3 is CASSLDPGLAGGEQFF. CDR3 bases: TGTGCCAGCAGCTTAGATCCCGGACTAGCGGGGGGCGAGCAGTTCTTC. Combining the CDR3 with reference TRBV11-3 and TRBJ2-1 gives the whole variable domain EAGVVQSPRYKIIEKKQPVAFWCNPISGHNTLYWYLQNLGQGPELLIRYENEEAVDDSQLPKDRFSAERLKGVDSTLKIQPAELGDSAVYLCASSLDPGLAGGEQFFGPGTRLTVL.

This clonotype has a handful of counts. CDR3 bases: TGTGCCAGTAGCCCGGGACTAGCATCCTACGAGCAGTACTTC. Protein product: CASSPGLASYEQYF. The V gene is TRBV19, the J gene TRBJ2-7, with 9 bases fitting TRBD2. This CDR3 is 14 amino acids long. The trim removed 6 bases at V and 1 base at J, leaving 4 bases unmatched. Germline-derived CDR1 and CDR2 are LNHDA and SQIVND (reference sequence).

This clonotype was counted a few times. V and J are TRBV7-2 and TRBJ2-5, with 9 bases fitting TRBD2. Germline CDR1 reads SGHTA; CDR2 reads FQGNSA. The CDR3 contains 17 residues. The V gene end was trimmed by 2 bases and the J gene end by 4 bases; junction bases not matched to a gene: 11. CDR3 region: CASSLSVRLAGRETQYF. The CDR3 DNA reads as TGTGCCAGCAGCTTATCGGTCCGGCTAGCGGGGAGAGAGACCCAGTACTTC.

As for this clonotype: Relative to the germline gene, one junction end is altered; a read error may explain this. CDR3 in amino acids: CGSRQERESSYNEQFF. The DNA of the CDR3 is TGTGGCAGCAGGCAAGAGCGGGAGAGCTCCTACAATGAGCAGTTCTTC. The V and J genes are TRBV6-5 and TRBJ2-1; TRBD2 matches 8 bases. CDR3 length: 16 amino acids. The germline CDR1 and CDR2 sequences are MNHEY and SVGAGI.

This clonotype was recorded a few times. The V call is TRBV29-1, the J call TRBJ2-1; D is uncertain. From germline, CDR1 is SQVTM and CDR2 ANQGSEA. This CDR3 is 14 amino acids long. Between the trimmed V and J ends, which lost 8 bases and 1 base, there was a span of 15 bases. CDR3 loop: CSHMVGKSYNEQFF. DNA for the CDR3: TGCAGCCACATGGTAGGTAAATCCTACAATGAGCAGTTCTTC.

V gene TRBV3-1 combines with J gene TRBJ1-2; D remains unclear. The CDR3 length is 14 residues. V lost 4 bases and J lost 8, with 17 bases in between. Germline lookup yields CDR1 LGHDT and CDR2 YNNKEL (reference sequence). As DNA, the CDR3 is TGTGCCAGCAGCCCTGGGATCGGCCCTTCGGGCTACACCTTC. It codes for CASSPGIGPSGYTF.

There are a few counts of this clonotype. V is TRBV25-1 and J is TRBJ1-4, with D perhaps matching TRBD1 (6 bases). V was clipped by 2 bases and J by 6 bases, with 13 bases between them. This CDR3 region has 15 residues. Germline V gene lookup returns CDR1 MGHDK and CDR2 SYGVNS. CDR3 nucleotide sequence: TGTGCCAGCAGTGAAGAGCGGGGGGCTCATGAAAAACTGTTTTTT. It specifies CASSEERGAHEKLFF. Filled out from reference TRBV25-1 and TRBJ1-4, the complete variable domain reads EADIYQTPRYLVIGTGKKITLECSQTMGHDKMYWYQQDPGMELHLIHYSYGVNSTEKGDLSSESTVSRIRTEHFPLTLESARPSHTSQYLCASSEERGAHEKLFFGSGTQLSVL.

This clonotype was seen more than once but under ten times. The chain has TRBV12-3 or TRBV12-4 and TRBJ2-2; D possibly uses TRBD1 or TRBD2 (5 bases each). The CDR3 has 15 residues. The ends were cut back, 6 bases at V and 5 bases at J, with 16 bases in the middle. CDR3 in DNA: TGTGCCAGCAGCCCTTGGGGGTCCCCTACCGGGGAGCTGTTTTTT. Its protein product is CASSPWGSPTGELFF.

The CDR3 region has the DNA TGTGCCAGCAGCGTTACGACAGGGGATTCGACCTACGAGCAGTACTTC. Translating it yields CASSVTTGDSTYEQYF. The genes are TRBV9 and TRBJ2-7, with 8 bases fitting TRBD1. The CDR3 length is 16 residues. Germline values: CDR1 SGDLS, CDR2 YYNGEE. V shed 2 bases, J shed 2 bases, and the junction held 9 bases outside the gene matches.

The V call is TRBV7-3, the J call TRBJ2-1, with TRBD2 matching over 7 bases. V lost 1 base, J lost 0 bases, and 12 bases stayed unmatched. Germline CDR1 is SGHTA and CDR2 is FQGTGA. The CDR3 runs to 19 residues. CDR3 sequence reads: CASSLMGYSGPSSYNEQFF. The CDR3 bases are TGTGCCAGCAGCTTAATGGGGTATAGCGGGCCCAGCTCCTACAATGAGCAGTTCTTC.

This clonotype was counted many times. The rearrangement links TRBV10-3 to TRBJ2-5; the D gene could be TRBD1 or TRBD2 (6 bases each). Germline loops: CDR1 ENHRY, CDR2 SYGVKD. CDR3 length: 14 amino acids. The V end lost 6 bases, the J end lost 6 bases, and 17 bases lay between the germline ends. The CDR3 DNA reads as TGTGCCATCAGCTCCGGGACTCAGGGGAAGACCCAGTACTTC. It translates to CAISSGTQGKTQYF.

V and J are TRBV20-1 and TRBJ2-7; 8 nucleotides match TRBD2. Germline lookup yields CDR1 DFQATT and CDR2 SNEGSKA (reference sequence). The CDR3 covers 15 residues. J was trimmed by 0 bases and V by 0 bases; bases with no gene match: 4. CDR3 residues: CSAREVSGVSYEQYF. The CDR3 DNA follows: TGCAGTGCTAGAGAAGTTAGCGGGGTCTCCTACGAGCAGTACTTC.

Here the CDR3 reads CASSEGPAYEQYF. In nucleotides, the CDR3 is TGTGCCAGCAGTGAAGGCCCAGCCTACGAGCAGTACTTC. V gene TRBV6-1 combines with J gene TRBJ2-7; D is unclear. The CDR3 runs 13 residues. V was trimmed by 1 base and J by 2 bases, leaving 6 bases between them. Per germline, CDR1 MNHNS and CDR2 SASEGT.

This clonotype appeared a few times. The chain recombines TRBV11-2 with TRBJ2-7, with D unresolved. Germline V gene lookup returns CDR1 SGHAT and CDR2 FQNNGV. Trimming stripped 5 bases from V and 4 bases from J, with 15 bases between. The CDR3 contains 14 residues. Here the CDR3 reads CASSPNLGIYEQYF. CDR3 nucleotides: TGTGCCAGCAGCCCCAATTTAGGGATATACGAGCAGTACTTC.

V is TRBV20-1 and J is TRBJ2-7; tentative D call: TRBD2 (5 bases). The CDR3 covers 15 residues. Trimming stripped 0 bases from V and 0 bases from J, with 12 bases between. Germline V gene data show CDR1 as DFQATT and CDR2 as SNEGSKA (reference sequence). The chain's CDR3 is CSARDESEGSYEQYF. The CDR3 coding sequence is TGCAGTGCTAGAGATGAATCCGAGGGCTCCTACGAGCAGTACTTC.

The rearrangement links TRBV27 to TRBJ1-1, with no clear D. Germline V CDR1 and CDR2: MNHEY, SMNVEV (reference sequence). This CDR3 contains 13 residues. The ends were cut back, 9 bases at V and 5 bases at J, with 16 bases in the middle. CDR3 amino acids: CASKRALGTEAFF. In DNA, the CDR3 is TGTGCCAGTAAGAGGGCTCTGGGAACTGAAGCTTTCTTT.

On this clonotype itself: Relative to the germline gene, one junction end is altered; a read error may explain this. This chain connects TRBV7-9 to TRBJ1-1; a weak D match, TRBD1 (5 bases). Germline loops: CDR1 SEHNR, CDR2 FQNEAQ (reference sequence). The length of the CDR3 is 11 residues. The CDR3 DNA is TGTGCCAGCAGTCAGGGTCCTGAAGTTTTCTTT. Translated, it gives CASSQGPEVFF.

The rearrangement uses TRBV29-1 and TRBJ2-7, with TRBD2 matching over 11 bases. In germline, CDR1 is SQVTM, CDR2 ANQGSEA. V shed 2 bases, J shed 3 bases, and the junction held 0 bases outside the gene matches. The CDR3 contains 13 residues. The CDR3 is CSVETSGSYEQYF. The CDR3 coding sequence is TGCAGCGTTGAAACTAGCGGGAGCTACGAGCAGTACTTC.

This clonotype was detected ten times or more. This rearrangement joins TRBV3-1 to TRBJ2-7; no firm D call. Germline-derived CDR1 and CDR2 are LGHDT and YNNKEL (reference sequence). CDR3 length: 15 amino acids. V dropped 2 bases and J dropped 1 base, with 12 bases sitting between them. The CDR3 nucleotides are TGTGCCAGCAGCCAAAGCTGGGCGCAGTCCTACGAGCAGTACTTC. It encodes CASSQSWAQSYEQYF.

Only a few counts were recorded for this clonotype. The gene calls are TRBV9 and TRBJ2-7, with D possibly being TRBD1 (7 bases). Trimming cost V 4 bases and J 3 bases, with 17 bases left between them. The CDR3 loop spans 15 amino acids. From germline, CDR1 is SGDLS and CDR2 YYNGEE. CDR3 in amino acids: CASSPGAGGYYEQYF. CDR3 sequence (DNA): TGTGCCAGCAGCCCGGGGGCAGGGGGGTACTACGAGCAGTACTTC.

This chain connects TRBV11-2 to TRBJ2-1; TRBD2 matches 8 bases. Germline trimming cut 5 bases from V and 8 bases from J; bases unmatched to any gene: 11. The CDR3 spans 15 residues. The germline CDR1 and CDR2 sequences are SGHAT and FQNNGV. In DNA form, the CDR3 reads TGTGCCAGCAGCCCCCTCGCGGGGGGCCTTTATGAGCAGTTCTTC. This translates into CASSPLAGGLYEQFF.

The V and J genes are TRBV18 and TRBJ1-2; TRBD1 matches at 10 bases. This CDR3 has 15 residues. The V gene end was trimmed by 6 bases and the J gene end by 6 bases; junction bases not matched to a gene: 10. The germline CDR1 and CDR2 sequences are KGHSH and LQKENI. The CDR3 sequence: CASSLKGTGVDGYTF. As DNA, the CDR3 is TGTGCCAGCTCCCTAAAGGGGACAGGGGTCGATGGCTACACCTTC.